The following is a T cell receptor (beta chain) sequence with its context. Only a few counts were recorded for this clonotype. Which antigen it targets is not known. Per-nucleotide qualities are absent, and no much larger clonotype sits a single base away. These data are taken from a study of T cells in Graves' hyperthyroidism and ophthalmopathy (dated by TCRdb to the late 2010s). A note on the overall study: Peripheral blood samples were taken at the time of initial diagnosis, prior to any treatment. To identify distinguishing TCR V-J signatures, a discovery cohort of roughly 100 patients was used, comprising 43 with Graves' ophthalmopathy and under 60 with stable Graves' hyperthyroidism. Prospective prediction of ophthalmopathy was tested in an independent validation cohort of some 20 hyperthyroidism patients and 17 patients who later progressed to ophthalmopathy. The 95 to 100 discovery patients were randomly split 7:3 into training and test sets. In addition, the study compared T-cell repertoires in thyroid tissue and in blood from about six Graves' hyperthyroidism patients. After sampling, hyperthyroidism patients received methimazole starting at 30 mg daily, and ophthalmopathy patients received high-dose intravenous methylprednisolone. The paper describes TCR Vbeta CDR3 sequencing of some 130 peripheral blood samples, made up of 43 ophthalmopathy patients, some 80 hyperthyroidism patients and around 17 progressor patients. Study-level results and caveats: A model built on a 13 V-J signature distinguished ophthalmopathy from stable hyperthyroidism, reaching around 88% sensitivity and about 81% specificity in cross-validation and 80%/75% in testing. Sample size was not statistically predetermined, and investigators were not blinded to group allocation. In validation, the model predicted progression to ophthalmopathy with over 60% sensitivity and about 72% specificity, a median of about 6.7 months before onset. Most expanded thyroid clonotypes (frequency above 0.001) were also detected in blood, suggesting blood repertoires may reflect thyroid immune responses.

Hyperthyroidism patients were newly diagnosed, had a disease duration of under 2 months, and were aged 18 to 65 years. Patients with uncontrolled infections, other autoimmune diseases, pregnancy or lactation were excluded. Diagnoses were established on the basis of clinical symptoms, serum thyroxine and TRAb, thyroid ultrasound, and orbital computed tomography. Blood from progressor patients was collected at the time of first diagnosis with hyperthyroidism, before any ophthalmopathy symptoms had appeared. PBMCs were isolated from 10 ml of fresh peripheral blood by Ficoll-Paque density gradient centrifugation. Progressor patients were first diagnosed with Graves' hyperthyroidism and then developed ophthalmopathy during follow-up. Total RNA was extracted using Trizol reagent, and RNA quality was assessed on an Agilent 2100 Bioanalyzer. Amplification of TCR beta CDR3 regions was carried out from RNA transcripts. A first-round RT-PCR of the TCR CDR3 used the HTBI primer set with the Qiagen OneStep RT-PCR kit. A second multiplex PCR round built the libraries, followed by size selection and purification. Libraries were sequenced paired-end with 100 bp reads on an Illumina HiSeq2000. As for the authors' bioinformatics: SOAPnuke was used to process the raw data, removing reads that contained adapters or uncalled bases, had a mean Phred below 15, or lacked an exact match to the constant primer or identifier. COPE v1.2.5 was used to merge high-quality paired reads, and clonotypes were defined as unique nucleotide sequences. MiTCR v1.1 was used to align the clonotypes against IMGT TRBV, TRBD and TRBJ reference segments. The analysis included only V-J combinations with a frequency above 0.0001, which together covered around 99% of the repertoires. A TCS score was defined as the ratio between F50 (clonal expansion) and ExV (chaos), using BLOSUM62-based TCRdist between CDR3 peptides within each V-J. Welch's t-statistics and random forest reduced 514 V-J features to fewer than 15, which were used in a naive Bayes classifier (R e1071). The public sequencing data were trimmed at Q25 with fastp and processed into clonotypes with MiXCR by TCRdb, which kept only in-frame beta chains. Here each entry gathers all rows of one CDR3 protein and keeps the most common genes and DNA. Clone size and V and J calls follow TCRdb, not the original study. The sample data list around 700,000 distinct CDR3 sequences, and roughly a sixth of these were observed just once. Roughly 17% of the sample rests with the top ten.

V loses 5 bases of germline sequence and J loses 1 base, and the interval between the two ends is 18 bases. From the cysteine up to the phenylalanine, the CDR3 has a length of 16 residues. The read is trimmed to its CDR3 DNA, 48 bases read in frame from base 1. For CDR1 and CDR2, the germline V gene (reference sequence) lists DFQATT and SNEGSKA. The TCR sequence derives from a woman between 50 and 59 years old with Graves' hyperthyroidism that later progressed to Graves' ophthalmopathy. Recombination connected TRBV20-1 to TRBJ1-3; the D segment cannot be called with confidence. The sample comprised blood. The CDR3 loop reads CSARSDSPFSGNTIYF. The nucleotides read TGCAGTGCTCGTTCGGACTCCCCTTTTTCTGGAAACACCATATATTTT.